Listed here are 25 T cell receptor beta chains from one sample, sequenced in a study of blood T cell repertoires in COVID-19. The assay was immunoSEQ multiplex PCR, and TCRdb's table has in-frame clones only and misses some. The sample shows roughly 200,000 clones, 75% to 85% of them seen only once. Source material: peripheral blood. These receptors were obtained from a man in his 60s with acute or convalescent COVID-19.

Only one count was recorded for this clone. The chain carries TRBV7-9 and TRBJ2-1, with 8 bases aligning to TRBD2. Germline CDR1 SEHNR, CDR2 FQNEAQ (reference sequence). The ends lost 5 bases at V and 4 bases at J; junction bases unmatched: 13. The CDR3 spans 17 residues. DNA of the CDR3: TGTGCCAGCAGCCCTCTACCGGGAGGGCCGTTATACAATGAGCAGTTCTTC. Translated, it gives CASSPLPGGPLYNEQFF.

The chain employs TRBV25-1 and TRBJ2-7, with D possibly being TRBD2 (5 bases). This CDR3 contains 13 residues. Germline CDR1 MGHDK, CDR2 SYGVNS. V was cut by 3 bases and J by 5 bases, with 11 bases left in between. For the CDR3, the DNA is TGTGCCAGCAGTGACGGGGTTCTGAACGAGCAGTACTTC. Translation gives CASSDGVLNEQYF.

The chain employs TRBV7-6 and TRBJ1-4; D not resolved. Germline V gene sequence: CDR1 SGHVS, CDR2 FNYEAQ. Trimming stripped 5 bases from V and 3 bases from J, with 13 bases between. The CDR3 covers 15 residues. CDR3 in amino acids: CASSPLHGANEKLFF. In nucleotides, the CDR3 is TGTGCCAGCAGCCCCTTGCACGGGGCTAATGAAAAACTGTTTTTT. Filled out from reference TRBV7-6 and TRBJ1-4, the complete variable domain reads GAGVSQSPRYKVTKRGQDVALRCDPISGHVSLYWYRQALGQGPEFLTYFNYEAQQDKSGLPNDRFSAERPEGSISTLTIQRTEQRDSAMYRCASSPLHGANEKLFFGSGTQLSVL.

This rearrangement joins TRBV27 to TRBJ1-2; weak D call: TRBD1 (6 bases). The ends were cut back, 3 bases at V and 3 bases at J, with 8 bases in the middle. CDR3 size: 13 residues. CDR1 is MNHEY, CDR2 SMNVEV, per germline (reference sequence). The DNA for the CDR3 is TGTGCCAGCAGTTTTGCAGGGGACTATGGCTACACCTTC. Translated, it gives CASSFAGDYGYTF.

The chain is built from TRBV3-1 (or the pseudogene TRBV3-2) and TRBJ2-7; possibly TRBD2 for D (6 bases). This CDR3 has 15 amino acids. Trimming took off 4 bases at V and 7 bases at J, with 20 bases between the two ends. The V gene's germline CDR1 is LGHDT and CDR2 YNNKEL (reference sequence). The chain's CDR3 is CASSPRDSATGEQYF. The CDR3 DNA is TGTGCCAGCAGCCCGCGGGATTCAGCTACCGGGGAGCAGTACTTC.

The gene calls are TRBV10-3 and TRBJ1-1, with 9 bases matching TRBD1. CDR1 is ENHRY, CDR2 SYGVKD, per germline. The CDR3 is made up of 16 amino acids. V trimming: 10 bases; J trimming: 1 base; junction bases outside the gene matches: 13. The CDR3 region is CATYPGQGFANTEAFF. In DNA, the CDR3 is TGTGCCACTTACCCGGGACAGGGTTTCGCGAACACTGAAGCTTTCTTT.

This rearrangement joins TRBV3-1 (or the pseudogene TRBV3-2) to TRBJ2-3; 9 bases agree with TRBD2. V shed 2 bases, J shed 1 base, and the junction held 4 bases outside the gene matches. This CDR3 has 16 residues. Germline CDR1 LGHDT, CDR2 YNNKEL (reference sequence). The CDR3 bases are TGTGCCAGCAGCCAATCCGGCGGGGGGGGCACAGATACGCAGTATTTT. Its translation is CASSQSGGGGTDTQYF.

The CDR3 reads CASTNRAGLNTEAFF. The CDR3 nucleotides are TGTGCCAGTACAAACCGAGCAGGGCTGAACACTGAAGCTTTCTTT. V is TRBV19 and J is TRBJ1-1; D is possibly TRBD1 (5 bases). Germline V CDR1 and CDR2: LNHDA, SQIVND (reference sequence). CDR3 length: 15 residues. V shed 7 bases and J shed 0 bases, with 15 bases lying between them. Supplemented by reference TRBV19 and TRBJ1-1, the full variable domain reads DGGITQSPKYLFRKEGQNVTLSCEQNLNHDAMYWYRQDPGQGLRLIYYSQIVNDFQKGDIAEGYSVSREKKESFPLTVTSAQKNPTAFYLCASTNRAGLNTEAFFGQGTRLTVV.

This clone has only a few counts. CDR3 nucleotide sequence: TGTGCCAGCAGCTTCGGGACTAGCGGGAGTCAGAACACCGGGGAGCTGTTTTTT. Its protein is CASSFGTSGSQNTGELFF. The chain carries TRBV7-9 and TRBJ2-2; the match to TRBD2 covers 14 bases. The germline V gene encodes CDR1 SEHNR and CDR2 FQNEAQ (reference sequence). V was clipped by 3 bases and J by 1 base; unmatched bases: 4. The CDR3 spans 18 residues. The whole variable domain, remainder taken from reference TRBV7-9 and TRBJ2-2, is DTGVSQNPRHKITKRGQNVTFRCDPISEHNRLYWYRQTLGQGPEFLTYFQNEAQLEKSRLLSDRFSAERPKGSFSTLEIQRTEQGDSAMYLCASSFGTSGSQNTGELFFGEGSRLTVL.

The chain combines TRBV18 with TRBJ2-1, with TRBD1 identical over 9 bases. V was pared by 4 bases and J by 5 bases, with 9 bases of the junction left unmatched. Per the germline V gene, CDR1 is KGHSH and CDR2 is LQKENI. The CDR3 has 16 amino acids. CDR3 DNA: TGTGCCAGCTCACGGCTCGGGACAGGGAGAAACAATGAGCAGTTCTTC. Translating it yields CASSRLGTGRNNEQFF.

The chain employs TRBV2 and TRBJ2-1, with TRBD2 matching over 7 bases. Germline CDR1 is SNHLY and CDR2 is FYNNEI. J lost 4 bases, V lost 6 bases, and 12 bases had no gene match. This CDR3 is 16 amino acids long. In DNA form, the CDR3 reads TGTGCCAGCAGCGGAGCGGCTAGCGGACCGTACAATGAGCAGTTCTTC. This gives the protein CASSGAASGPYNEQFF.

This chain joins TRBV7-3 and TRBJ1-1; D is possibly TRBD1 (5 bases). Trimming took off 2 bases at V and 5 bases at J, with 12 bases between the two ends. Germline CDR1 reads SGHTA; CDR2 reads FQGTGA. The CDR3 is made up of 14 amino acids. CDR3 protein: CASSLGPGGTEAFF. The CDR3 coding sequence is TGTGCCAGCAGCTTAGGTCCCGGGGGGACTGAAGCTTTCTTT.

The V call is TRBV27, the J call TRBJ1-5; D gene ambiguous. V lost 6 bases to trimming and J lost 2 bases, with 11 bases between them. Germline CDR1 MNHEY, CDR2 SMNVEV (reference sequence). The CDR3 spans 14 residues. The CDR3 DNA reads TGTGCCAGCAGCAGAGTCCGGGGCAATCAGCCCCAGCATTTT. This codes for CASSRVRGNQPQHF.

This chain uses TRBV10-3 with TRBJ2-5, with D possibly TRBD2 on 6 matching bases. CDR3 length equals 13 residues. CDR1 is ENHRY and CDR2 is SYGVKD in the germline V gene. V lost 7 bases and J 5 bases, leaving 14 bases between the germline ends. The CDR3 nucleotides are TGTGCCATCATGGTGGAGGGAGGCGAGACCCAGTACTTC. It is translated as CAIMVEGGETQYF.

The CDR3 DNA reads TGTGCCAGCAGCTTCGGACAGGACTACGAGCAGTACTTC. It specifies CASSFGQDYEQYF. The chain combines TRBV9 with TRBJ2-7; TRBD1 aligns across 7 bases. The CDR3 contains 13 residues. CDR1 is SGDLS, CDR2 YYNGEE, per germline. The V and J ends lost 4 bases and 3 bases, in that order; junction bases with no gene match: 4.

The chain has TRBV24-1 and TRBJ2-2, with TRBD1 as a possible D gene (6 bases). V lost 8 bases to trimming and J lost 6 bases, with 6 bases between them. CDR1 and CDR2 (germline): KGHDR, SFDVKD. The CDR3 sequence is 11 residues long. This chain's CDR3 is CATTGAGELFF. CDR3 bases: TGTGCCACCACAGGGGCCGGGGAGCTGTTTTTT.

The chain employs TRBV19 and TRBJ2-1, with 8 bases identical to TRBD2. The CDR3 runs to 15 residues. V was pared by 3 bases and J by 8 bases, with 9 bases of the junction left unmatched. Germline V CDR1 and CDR2: LNHDA, SQIVND (reference sequence). CDR3 amino acids: CASSMGLVRGDEQFF. DNA of the CDR3: TGTGCCAGTAGTATGGGACTAGTACGTGGCGATGAGCAGTTCTTC. Based on the CDR3 plus reference TRBV19 and TRBJ2-1, the full variable domain is DGGITQSPKYLFRKEGQNVTLSCEQNLNHDAMYWYRQDPGQGLRLIYYSQIVNDFQKGDIAEGYSVSREKKESFPLTVTSAQKNPTAFYLCASSMGLVRGDEQFFGPGTRLTVL.

This clone was counted once. The V and J genes are TRBV7-3 and TRBJ2-1, with D possibly TRBD1 on 6 matching bases. The V and J ends lost 4 bases and 0 bases respectively, with 10 bases between them. The CDR3 covers 15 residues. Looked up from germline, CDR1 is SGHTA and CDR2 is FQGTGA. The CDR3 protein is CASSSQGSSYNEQFF. CDR3 coding DNA: TGTGCCAGCAGCTCACAGGGCTCCTCCTACAATGAGCAGTTCTTC.

The chain carries TRBV6-5 and TRBJ2-3; D is unresolved. Germline lookup yields CDR1 MNHEY and CDR2 SVGAGI. The V gene lost 7 bases and the J gene lost 3 bases, with 5 bases spanning the gap. The CDR3 is 11 residues long. The CDR3 sequence is CASTLTDTQYF. The DNA of the CDR3 is TGTGCCAGCACCCTTACAGATACGCAGTATTTT.

This sequence joins TRBV15 and TRBJ1-2; perhaps TRBD1 as D (5 bases). CDR3 length equals 14 residues. Trimming cost V 1 base and J 4 bases, with 10 bases left between them. In germline, CDR1 is LNHNV, CDR2 YYDKDF (reference sequence). The CDR3 DNA reads TGTGCCACCAGCAGAGGCCCAGGGTTCTATGGCTACACCTTC. Its translation: CATSRGPGFYGYTF.

In its sample, this clone was seen a few times. The chain carries TRBV27 and TRBJ1-6, with D tentatively TRBD1 (5 bases). The CDR3 is made up of 16 amino acids. CDR1 is MNHEY, CDR2 SMNVEV, per germline (reference sequence). Trimming pared 3 bases from V and 0 bases from J, leaving 9 bases between. The CDR3 region is CASSFKGYSYNSPLHF. The CDR3 region has the DNA TGTGCCAGCAGTTTTAAGGGGTACTCCTATAATTCACCCCTCCACTTT.

The genes are TRBV4-1 and TRBJ2-5, with D maybe TRBD2 (5 bases). Germline assignment: CDR1 MGHRA and CDR2 YSYEKL. Between the trimmed V and J ends, which lost 2 bases and 4 bases, there was a span of 8 bases. This CDR3 is built from 13 residues. The CDR3 reads CASSQLGGETQYF. CDR3 in DNA: TGCGCCAGCAGCCAATTAGGAGGAGAGACCCAGTACTTC.

This clone was found many times. V gene TRBV2 combines with J gene TRBJ2-6; tentatively, D is TRBD1 (6 bases). The CDR3 spans 20 residues. Germline-derived CDR1 and CDR2 are SNHLY and FYNNEI. Trimming took 6 bases from V and 1 from J, leaving 25 bases between them. This CDR3 reads CASSDYGTPETHSGANVLTF. CDR3 in DNA: TGTGCCAGCAGCGACTATGGGACACCCGAAACCCATTCTGGGGCCAACGTCCTGACTTTC.

This clone was seen at least ten times. This sequence joins TRBV7-2 and TRBJ2-1; 8 bases match TRBD2. This CDR3 is 16 amino acids long. J was trimmed by 10 bases and V by 5 bases; bases with no gene match: 16. Germline assignment: CDR1 SGHTA and CDR2 FQGNSA. As DNA, the CDR3 is TGTGCCAGCAGCCCCCGGACTAGCAGATTATCTCGGGAGCAGTTCTTC. Its translation is CASSPRTSRLSREQFF.

The genes are TRBV5-6 and TRBJ2-5; tentatively, D is TRBD2 (6 bases). The CDR3 length is 13 residues. Trimming took 0 bases from V and 5 from J, leaving 8 bases between them. CDR1 is SGHDT, CDR2 YYEEEE, per germline. The CDR3 coding sequence is TGTGCCAGCAGCTTGGTTGGGGGGGAGACCCAGTACTTC. This sequence encodes CASSLVGGETQYF.